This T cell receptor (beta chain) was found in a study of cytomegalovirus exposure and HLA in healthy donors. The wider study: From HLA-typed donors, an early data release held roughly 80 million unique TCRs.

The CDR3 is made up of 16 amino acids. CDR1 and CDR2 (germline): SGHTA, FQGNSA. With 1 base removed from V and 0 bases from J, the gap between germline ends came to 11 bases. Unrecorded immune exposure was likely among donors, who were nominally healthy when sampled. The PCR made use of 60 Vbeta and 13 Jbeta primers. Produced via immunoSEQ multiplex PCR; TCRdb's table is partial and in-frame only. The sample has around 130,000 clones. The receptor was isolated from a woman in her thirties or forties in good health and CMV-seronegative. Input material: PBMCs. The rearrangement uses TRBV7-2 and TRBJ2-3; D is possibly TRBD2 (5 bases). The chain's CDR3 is CASSLGLAKSTDTQYF. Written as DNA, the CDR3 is TGTGCCAGCAGCTTAGGATTAGCGAAAAGCACAGATACGCAGTATTTT.